Listed here are 11 T cell receptor beta chains from one sample, sequenced in a study of CD8+CD57+ T cells in acquired aplastic anemia. The TCR beta profiling, which covered VDJ combination and CDR3 sequence, was carried out using genomic DNA as the template. TCRdb independently ran MiXCR on the reads; one entry per CDR3 protein. The table lists 200,000 to 300,000 distinct CDR3 sequences, 70% to 85% of them singletons. Those patients picked for sequencing had displayed CD8+CD57+ cell expansion on flow cytometry. The specimen sequenced was sorted CD4+, CD8+, or CD8+CD57+ T cells (not recorded which) from PBMCs. These receptors came from a human donor with aplastic anemia.

This rearrangement joins TRBV10-3 to TRBJ1-6; possible D gene TRBD1, 6 bases. V lost 7 bases and J lost 3, with 13 bases in between. Germline lookup yields CDR1 ENHRY and CDR2 SYGVKD. This CDR3 spans 15 amino acids. For the CDR3, the DNA is TGTGCCATCAAGGGACCAGGGGACTATAATTCACCCCTCCACTTT. Translation gives CAIKGPGDYNSPLHF.

This clonotype was counted a single time. The rearrangement joins TRBV9 to TRBJ2-3, with D possibly TRBD1 on 6 matching bases. Germline values: CDR1 SGDLS, CDR2 YYNGEE. The CDR3 totals 15 residues. V lost 3 bases to trimming and J lost 13 bases, with 24 bases between them. The CDR3 here is CASSGEEQGMNTEYF. Written as DNA, the CDR3 is TGTGCCAGCAGCGGAGAGGAACAGGGAATGAACACTGAGTATTTT.

This clonotype has just a few counts. The chain links TRBV7-8 to TRBJ2-1; TRBD2 matches at 7 bases. This CDR3 region has 15 residues. Germline V CDR1 and CDR2: SGHVS, FQNEAQ. The ends lost 9 bases at V and 16 bases at J; junction bases unmatched: 24. The CDR3 spells CASSIASGPDNQYFF. The CDR3 DNA follows: TGTGCCAGTAGCATAGCTAGCGGTCCCGACAATCAGTATTTCTTC.

As regards this clonotype: The CDR3 ends on some other residue instead of the conserved phenylalanine or tryptophan, so this is likely a read error. It is unclear where the CDR3 begins or ends on the DNA, so no DNA is shown, and the CDR3 is as TCRdb lists it. J is TRBJ2-1 and V is TRBV7-3; TRBD2 is the table's D call and was not checked against the DNA. Germline assignment: CDR1 SGHTA and CDR2 FQGTGA. The CDR3 is 13 residues long, ends included. CDR3 loop: CASSSSGTWEETL.

The J gene is TRBJ2-3, the V gene TRBV7-2; 7 bases are shared with TRBD2. Germline CDR1 reads SGHTA; CDR2 reads FQGNSA. V shed 5 bases, J shed 9 bases, and the junction held 11 bases outside the gene matches. The CDR3 spans 14 residues. CDR3 sequence reads: CASSMAGAPTTQYF. CDR3 coding DNA: TGTGCCAGCAGCATGGCGGGAGCTCCCACAACGCAGTATTTT. Drawing the rest from reference TRBV7-2 and TRBJ2-3, the complete variable domain is GAGVSQSPSNKVTEKGKDVELRCDPISGHTALYWYRQSLGQGLEFLIYFQGNSAPDKSGLPSDRFSAERTGGSVSTLTIQRTQQEDSAVYLCASSMAGAPTTQYFGPGTRLTVL.

The rearrangement joins TRBV25-1 to TRBJ1-2; perhaps TRBD1 as D (6 bases). CDR3 length: 14 residues. The V gene's germline CDR1 is MGHDK and CDR2 SYGVNS. Trimming cost V 2 bases and J 4 bases, with 11 bases left between them. DNA for the CDR3: TGTGCCAGCAGTGAAGAGGGGGAGACCTATGGCTACACCTTC. Translation gives CASSEEGETYGYTF.

Concerning this clonotype itself: The conserved phenylalanine or tryptophan normally closing the CDR3 is absent here, so this likely arose from a read error. This rearrangement joins TRBV12-5 to TRBJ1-2; D remains unclear. The CDR3 has 13 amino acids. The germline CDR1 and CDR2 sequences are LGHNT and FRNRAP. The CDR3 DNA sequence: TGTGCCAGTGGTTTAGGCCTTGCAGGTGGCTACACCTCC. The encoded protein is CASGLGLAGGYTS.

The rearrangement joins TRBV9 to TRBJ2-7; TRBD1 is a possible D gene (5 bases). The CDR3 totals 12 residues. Between the trimmed V and J ends, which lost 4 bases and 9 bases, there was a span of 14 bases. Germline CDR1 SGDLS, CDR2 YYNGEE. In nucleotides, the CDR3 is TGTGCCAGCAGCCCAGGCCACGACAGGCAGTACGTC. Protein sequence: CASSPGHDRQYV.

This clonotype was observed many times. The chain is built from TRBV5-1 and TRBJ1-2, with 8 bases lining up with TRBD1. V was pared by 3 bases and J by 4 bases, with 8 bases of the junction left unmatched. The CDR3 extends over 15 amino acids. CDR1 and CDR2 from the germline V gene are SGHRS and YFSETQ. Here the CDR3 reads CASSSGQGKGYGYTF. The CDR3 coding sequence is TGCGCCAGCAGCTCTGGACAGGGAAAAGGCTATGGCTACACCTTC.

The CDR3 region has the DNA TGTGCCAGCAGCTTGGACTCCAGAATTGAGCAGTTCGTC. Translation gives CASSLDSRIEQFV. J is TRBJ2-7 and V is TRBV7-6; D is perhaps TRBD2 (5 bases). CDR1 and CDR2 (germline): SGHVS, FNYEAQ. The CDR3 spans 13 residues.

About this clonotype: It is unclear where the CDR3 begins or ends on the DNA, so no DNA is shown, and the CDR3 is as TCRdb lists it. V and J are TRBV9 and TRBJ1-1. The CDR3 comprises 17 residues, both ends counted. Germline V gene lookup returns CDR1 SGDLS and CDR2 YYNGEE. This CDR3 is CASGGAGQNQYFGEAFF.